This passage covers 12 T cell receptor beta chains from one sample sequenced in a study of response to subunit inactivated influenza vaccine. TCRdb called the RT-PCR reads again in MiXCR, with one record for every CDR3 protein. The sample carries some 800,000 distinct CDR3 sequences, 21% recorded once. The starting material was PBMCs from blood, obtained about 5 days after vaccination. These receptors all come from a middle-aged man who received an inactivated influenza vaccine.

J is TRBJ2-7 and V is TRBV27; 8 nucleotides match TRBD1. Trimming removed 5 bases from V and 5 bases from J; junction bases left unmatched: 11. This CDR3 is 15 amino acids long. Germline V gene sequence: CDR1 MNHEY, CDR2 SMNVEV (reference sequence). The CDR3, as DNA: TGTGCCAGCAGTCCTATGCGGGACAGGTTAAACGAGCAGTACTTC. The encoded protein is CASSPMRDRLNEQYF.

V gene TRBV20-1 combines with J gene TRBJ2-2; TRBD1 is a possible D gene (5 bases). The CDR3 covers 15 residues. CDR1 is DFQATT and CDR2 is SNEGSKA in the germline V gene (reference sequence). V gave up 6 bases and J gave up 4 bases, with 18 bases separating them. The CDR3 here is CSALTTNRLTGELFF. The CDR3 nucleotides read TGCAGTGCCCTAACAACAAACAGGCTCACCGGGGAGCTGTTTTTT.

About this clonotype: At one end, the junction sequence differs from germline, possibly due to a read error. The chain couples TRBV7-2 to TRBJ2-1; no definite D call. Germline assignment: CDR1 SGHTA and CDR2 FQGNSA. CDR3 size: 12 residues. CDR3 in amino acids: CARSLEKHEQFF. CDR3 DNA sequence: TGTGCCAGGAGCTTAGAGAAGCATGAGCAGTTCTTC.

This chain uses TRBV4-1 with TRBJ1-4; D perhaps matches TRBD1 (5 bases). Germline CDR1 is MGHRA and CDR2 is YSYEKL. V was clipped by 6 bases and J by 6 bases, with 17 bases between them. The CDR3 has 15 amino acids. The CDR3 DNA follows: TGCGCCAGCAGTAATATCCCAGGGACCGATGAAAAACTGTTTTTT. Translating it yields CASSNIPGTDEKLFF.

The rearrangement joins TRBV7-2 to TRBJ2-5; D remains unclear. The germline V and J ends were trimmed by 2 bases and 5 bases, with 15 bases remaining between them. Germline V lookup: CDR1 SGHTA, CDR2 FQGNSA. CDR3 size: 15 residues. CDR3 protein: CASSLLPDAWETQYF. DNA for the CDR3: TGTGCCAGCAGCTTATTACCGGATGCCTGGGAGACCCAGTACTTC.

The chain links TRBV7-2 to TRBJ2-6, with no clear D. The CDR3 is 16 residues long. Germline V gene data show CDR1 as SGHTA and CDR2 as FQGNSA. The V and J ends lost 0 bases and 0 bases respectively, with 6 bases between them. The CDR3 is CASSLAPFSGANVLTF. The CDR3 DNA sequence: TGTGCCAGCAGCTTAGCTCCCTTCTCTGGGGCCAACGTCCTGACTTTC.

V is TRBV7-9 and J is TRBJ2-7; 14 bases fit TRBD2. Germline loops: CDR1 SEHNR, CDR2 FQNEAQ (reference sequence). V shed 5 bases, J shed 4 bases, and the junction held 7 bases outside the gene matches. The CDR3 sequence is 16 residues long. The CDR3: CASSRGLAGDRYEQYF. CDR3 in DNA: TGTGCCAGCAGCCGGGGACTAGCGGGAGATAGGTACGAGCAGTACTTC.

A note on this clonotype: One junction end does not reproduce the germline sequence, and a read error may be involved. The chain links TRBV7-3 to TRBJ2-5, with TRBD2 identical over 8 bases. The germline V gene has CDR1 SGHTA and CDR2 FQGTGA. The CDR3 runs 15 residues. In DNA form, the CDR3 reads TGTGCCAGCAGCCTAACGGGGACTAGTGGAGAGACCCAGTACTTC. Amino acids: CASSLTGTSGETQYF.

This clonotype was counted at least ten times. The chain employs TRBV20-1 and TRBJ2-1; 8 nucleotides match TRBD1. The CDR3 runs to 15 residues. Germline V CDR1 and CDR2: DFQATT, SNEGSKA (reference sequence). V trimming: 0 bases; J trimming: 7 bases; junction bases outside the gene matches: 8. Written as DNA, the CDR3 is TGCAGTGCTAGAGACGGACAGGGAGGTATGAATGAGCAGTTCTTC. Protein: CSARDGQGGMNEQFF.

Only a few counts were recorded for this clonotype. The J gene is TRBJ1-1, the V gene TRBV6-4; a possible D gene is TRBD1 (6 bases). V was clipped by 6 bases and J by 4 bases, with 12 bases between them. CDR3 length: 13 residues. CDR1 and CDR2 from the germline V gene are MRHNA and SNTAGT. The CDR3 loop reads CASRGEGGTEAFF. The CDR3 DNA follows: TGTGCCAGCAGAGGTGAAGGGGGCACTGAAGCTTTCTTT.

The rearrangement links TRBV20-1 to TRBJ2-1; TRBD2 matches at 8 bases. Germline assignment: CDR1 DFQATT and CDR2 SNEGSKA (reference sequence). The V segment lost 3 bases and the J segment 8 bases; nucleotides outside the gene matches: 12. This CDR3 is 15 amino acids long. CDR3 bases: TGCAGTGCTAGGATGGTAGCGGGAAATACCGATGAGCAGTTCTTC. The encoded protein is CSARMVAGNTDEQFF.

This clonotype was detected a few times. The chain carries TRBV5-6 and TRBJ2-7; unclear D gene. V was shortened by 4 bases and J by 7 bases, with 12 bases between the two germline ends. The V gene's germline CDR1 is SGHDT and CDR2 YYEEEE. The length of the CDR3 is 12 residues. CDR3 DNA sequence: TGTGCCAGCAGCGTTGTCCTAGGGGAGCAGTACTTC. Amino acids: CASSVVLGEQYF.